The T cell receptor beta chain under discussion was sequenced for a study of blood T cell repertoires in COVID-19. TCRdb keeps only in-frame clones here, not all; method: immunoSEQ multiplex PCR. Here the sample spans 84,000 or so clones, over 75% being singletons. This CDR3 is 14 amino acids long. The V and J ends lost 1 base and 1 base, in that order; junction bases with no gene match: 0. Germline V gene lookup returns CDR1 LGHNT and CDR2 FRNRAP. The receptor's source is a human donor in a cohort sampled during active COVID-19. Specimen: peripheral blood. The rearrangement uses TRBV12-5 and TRBJ2-5; 7 bases agree with TRBD1. The CDR3 DNA reads as TGTGCTAGTGGTTTGGGGGACAGCCAAGAGACCCAGTACTTC. Its translation is CASGLGDSQETQYF.